This T cell receptor beta chain was profiled in a study of T cell responses to AZD1222 COVID-19 vaccine. The V and J ends lost 2 bases and 7 bases respectively, with 13 bases between them. CDR1 is KGHDR and CDR2 is SFDVKD in the germline V gene. The CDR3 is made up of 15 amino acids. Assay used: immunoSEQ multiplex PCR; TCRdb lists only in-frame clones, some missing. The sample has some 110,000 clones; 85% to 90% are singletons. The chain carries TRBV24-1 and TRBJ1-4; a possible D gene is TRBD1 (5 bases). The sequence was obtained from an adult who received the AZD1222 COVID-19 vaccine. Sequenced material: peripheral blood, taken 28 days after the second AZD1222 dose. CDR3 nucleotides: TGTGCCACCAGTGATTCAGGGTTCTTCGGTGAAAAACTGTTTTTT. This encodes CATSDSGFFGEKLFF.